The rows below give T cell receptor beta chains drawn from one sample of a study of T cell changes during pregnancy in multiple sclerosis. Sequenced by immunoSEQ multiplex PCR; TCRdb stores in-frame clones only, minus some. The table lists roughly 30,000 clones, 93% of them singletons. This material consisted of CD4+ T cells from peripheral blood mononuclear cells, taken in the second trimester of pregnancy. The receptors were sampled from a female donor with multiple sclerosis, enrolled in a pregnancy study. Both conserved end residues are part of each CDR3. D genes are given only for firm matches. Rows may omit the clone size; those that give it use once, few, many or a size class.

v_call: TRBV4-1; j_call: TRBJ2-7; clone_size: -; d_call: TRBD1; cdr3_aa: CASSQDRSGGVYEQYF; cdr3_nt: TGCGCCAGCAGCCAAGATCGTTCAGGGGGAGTCTACGAGCAGTACTTC
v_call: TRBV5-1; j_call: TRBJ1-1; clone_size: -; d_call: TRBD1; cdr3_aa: CASSLQGTEAFF; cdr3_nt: TGCGCCAGCAGCTTACAGGGGACTGAAGCTTTCTTT
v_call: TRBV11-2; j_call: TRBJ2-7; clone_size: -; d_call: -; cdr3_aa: CASSLSGTLGEQYF; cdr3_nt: TGTGCCAGCAGCTTATCCGGGACTCTCGGAGAGCAGTACTTC
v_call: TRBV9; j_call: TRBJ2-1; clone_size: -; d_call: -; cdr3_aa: CASSVGTDSSYNEQFF; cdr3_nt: TGTGCCAGCAGCGTAGGAACTGACAGCTCCTACAATGAGCAGTTCTTC
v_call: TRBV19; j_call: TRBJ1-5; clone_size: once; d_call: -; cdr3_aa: CASSMRQINQPQHF; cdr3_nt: TGTGCCAGTAGTATGAGACAGATCAATCAGCCCCAGCATTTT
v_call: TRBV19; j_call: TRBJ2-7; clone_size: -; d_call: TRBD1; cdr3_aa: CASSIRLGQRFYEQYF; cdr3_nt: TGTGCCAGTAGTATAAGACTGGGACAGAGATTCTACGAGCAGTACTTC
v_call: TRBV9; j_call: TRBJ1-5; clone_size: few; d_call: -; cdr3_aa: CASSVELAGGNQPQHF; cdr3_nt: TGTGCCAGCAGCGTAGAATTGGCGGGTGGCAATCAGCCCCAGCATTTT
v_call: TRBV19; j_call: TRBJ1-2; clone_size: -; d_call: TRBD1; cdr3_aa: CASSTGQGGNYGYTF; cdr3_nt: TGTGCCAGTAGTACGGGACAGGGAGGAAACTATGGCTACACCTTC
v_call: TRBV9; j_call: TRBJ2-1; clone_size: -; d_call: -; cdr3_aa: CASSEAGTGNEQFF; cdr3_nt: TGTGCCAGCAGCGAAGCCGGGACTGGCAATGAGCAGTTCTTC
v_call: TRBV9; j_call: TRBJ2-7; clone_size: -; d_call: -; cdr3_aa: CASSVGGRGYEQYF; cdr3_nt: TGTGCCAGCAGCGTAGGTGGCAGGGGCTACGAGCAGTACTTC
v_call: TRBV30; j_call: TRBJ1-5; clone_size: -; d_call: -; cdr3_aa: CAWSVSSGEQPQHF; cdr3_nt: TGTGCCTGGAGTGTTTCATCTGGAGAACAGCCCCAGCATTTT
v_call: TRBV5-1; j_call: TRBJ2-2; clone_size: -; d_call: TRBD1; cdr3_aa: CASSPGTVITGELFF; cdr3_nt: TGCGCCAGCAGCCCGGGGACAGTAATCACCGGGGAGCTGTTTTTT
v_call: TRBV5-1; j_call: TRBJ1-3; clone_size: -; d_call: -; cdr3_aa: CASSPAGLSSGNTIYF; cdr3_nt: TGCGCCAGCAGCCCGGCGGGTCTTAGCTCTGGAAACACCATATATTTT
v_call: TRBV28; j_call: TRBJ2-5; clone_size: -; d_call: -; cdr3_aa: CASSSGGPQKTQYF; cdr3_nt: TGTGCCAGCAGCTCCGGGGGGCCACAAAAGACCCAGTACTTC
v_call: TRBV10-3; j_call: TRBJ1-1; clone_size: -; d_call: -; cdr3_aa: CAISSQGLNTEAFF; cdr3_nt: TGTGCCATCAGCTCACAGGGTTTGAACACTGAAGCTTTCTTT
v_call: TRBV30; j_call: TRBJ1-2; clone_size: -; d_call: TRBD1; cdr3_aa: CAWRIRGGYTF; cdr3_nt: TGTGCCTGGAGGATCAGGGGGGGCTACACCTTC
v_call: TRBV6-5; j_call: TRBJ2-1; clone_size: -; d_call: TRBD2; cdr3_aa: CASRIAGGITEQFF; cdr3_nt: TGTGCCAGCAGGATAGCGGGAGGAATAACTGAGCAGTTCTTC
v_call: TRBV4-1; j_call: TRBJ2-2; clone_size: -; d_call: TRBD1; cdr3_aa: CASSQRQGRTGELFF; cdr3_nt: TGCGCCAGCAGCCAGCGACAGGGGAGGACCGGGGAGCTGTTTTTT
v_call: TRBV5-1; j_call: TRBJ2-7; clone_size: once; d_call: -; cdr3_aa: CASSPGSVAPYYEQYF; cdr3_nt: TGCGCCAGCAGCCCAGGGTCCGTGGCCCCCTACTACGAGCAGTACTTC
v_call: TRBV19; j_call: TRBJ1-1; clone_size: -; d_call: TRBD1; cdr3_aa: CASSVGQGNTEAFF; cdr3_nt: TGTGCCAGTAGTGTCGGACAGGGGAACACTGAAGCTTTCTTT
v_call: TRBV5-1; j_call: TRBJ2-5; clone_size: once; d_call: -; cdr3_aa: CASSWVPLGSQETQYF; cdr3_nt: TGCGCCAGCAGCTGGGTTCCCTTAGGGAGTCAAGAGACCCAGTACTTC
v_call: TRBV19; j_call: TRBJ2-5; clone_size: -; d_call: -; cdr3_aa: CASRVQGGIGETQYF; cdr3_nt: TGTGCCAGTAGAGTTCAAGGCGGGATTGGCGAGACCCAGTACTTC
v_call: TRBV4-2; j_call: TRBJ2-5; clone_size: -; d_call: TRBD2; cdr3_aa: CASSQGLAGGPETQYF; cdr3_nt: TGTGCCAGCAGCCAAGGACTAGCGGGAGGGCCAGAGACCCAGTACTTC
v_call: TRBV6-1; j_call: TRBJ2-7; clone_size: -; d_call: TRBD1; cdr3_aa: CASRTGTGTYEQYF; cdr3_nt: TGTGCCAGCAGAACCGGGACAGGTACCTACGAGCAGTACTTC
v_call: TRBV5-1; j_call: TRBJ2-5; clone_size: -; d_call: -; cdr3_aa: CASRHTTEIAKETQYF; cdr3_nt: TGCGCCAGCAGACACACAACAGAAATCGCAAAAGAGACCCAGTACTTC
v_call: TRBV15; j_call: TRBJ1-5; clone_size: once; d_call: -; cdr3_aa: CATSRVGTVYNQPQHF; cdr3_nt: TGTGCCACCAGCAGAGTTGGTACAGTATACAATCAGCCCCAGCATTTT
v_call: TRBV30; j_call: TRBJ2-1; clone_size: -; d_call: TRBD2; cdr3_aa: CASYTSGSSNEQFF; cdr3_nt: TGTGCCAGCTACACTAGCGGGAGCTCGAATGAGCAGTTCTTC
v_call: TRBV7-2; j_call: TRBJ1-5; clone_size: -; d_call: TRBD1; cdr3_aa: CASNLRPGGINQPQHF; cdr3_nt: TGTGCCAGCAACTTACGGCCAGGGGGTATCAATCAGCCCCAGCATTTT
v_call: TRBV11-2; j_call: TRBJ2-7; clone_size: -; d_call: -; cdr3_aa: CASSLRRGYEQYF; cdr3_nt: TGTGCCAGCAGCTTAAGGCGAGGCTACGAGCAGTACTTC
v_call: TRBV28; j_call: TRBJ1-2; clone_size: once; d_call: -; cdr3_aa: CASSSGLDYGYTF; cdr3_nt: TGTGCCAGCAGTTCCGGACTGGACTATGGCTACACCTTC
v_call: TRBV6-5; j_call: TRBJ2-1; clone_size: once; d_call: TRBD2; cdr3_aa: CASPYRTSGNNEQFF; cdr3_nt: TGTGCCAGCCCCTACCGGACTAGCGGAAACAATGAGCAGTTCTTC
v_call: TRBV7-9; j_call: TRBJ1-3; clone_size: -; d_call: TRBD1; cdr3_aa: CASSLTSGGSGNTIYF; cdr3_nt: TGTGCCAGCAGCTTAACTTCAGGGGGCTCTGGAAACACCATATATTTT
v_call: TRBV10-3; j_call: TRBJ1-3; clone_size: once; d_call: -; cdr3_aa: CAIRVPSGNTIYF; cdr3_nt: TGTGCCATCCGGGTTCCTTCTGGAAACACCATATATTTT
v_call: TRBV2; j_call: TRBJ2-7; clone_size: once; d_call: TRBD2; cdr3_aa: CASSGPLVSGNYEQYF; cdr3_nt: TGTGCCAGCAGTGGCCCCCTAGTCAGCGGGAACTACGAGCAGTACTTC
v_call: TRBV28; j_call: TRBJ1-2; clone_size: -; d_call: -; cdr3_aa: CASSSLSRGYTF; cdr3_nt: TGTGCCAGCAGTTCTCTCTCGAGAGGCTACACCTTC
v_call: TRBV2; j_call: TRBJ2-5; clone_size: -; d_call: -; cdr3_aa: CASSEIAVQETQYF; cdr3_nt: TGTGCCAGCAGTGAAATAGCGGTCCAAGAGACCCAGTACTTC
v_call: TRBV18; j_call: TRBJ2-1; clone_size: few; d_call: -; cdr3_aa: CASSPTQSTYNEQFF; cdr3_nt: TGTGCCAGCTCACCAACACAGTCAACTTACAATGAGCAGTTCTTC
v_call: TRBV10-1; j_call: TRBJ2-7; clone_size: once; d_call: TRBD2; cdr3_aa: CASSKTSGSSYEQYF; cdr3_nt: TGCGCCAGCAGTAAGACTAGCGGGTCCTCCTACGAGCAGTACTTC
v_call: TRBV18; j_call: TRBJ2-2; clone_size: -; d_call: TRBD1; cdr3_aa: CASSPRTGGTNTGELFF; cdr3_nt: TGTGCCAGCTCACCAAGGACAGGGGGAACGAACACCGGGGAGCTGTTTTTT
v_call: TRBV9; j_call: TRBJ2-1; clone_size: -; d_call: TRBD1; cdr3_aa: CASSLHDRVGGNEQFF; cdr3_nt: TGTGCCAGCAGCTTACACGACAGGGTGGGTGGTAATGAGCAGTTCTTC
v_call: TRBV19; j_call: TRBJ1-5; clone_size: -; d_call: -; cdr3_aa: CASSRVGRLYSNQPQHF; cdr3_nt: TGTGCCAGTAGTAGAGTGGGCAGACTATATAGCAATCAGCCCCAGCATTTT
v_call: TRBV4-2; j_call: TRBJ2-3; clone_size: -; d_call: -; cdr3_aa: CASSQATGNTDTQYF; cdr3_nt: TGTGCCAGCAGCCAGGCGACAGGAAACACAGATACGCAGTATTTT
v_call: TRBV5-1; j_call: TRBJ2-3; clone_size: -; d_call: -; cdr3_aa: CASSQVRETDTQYF; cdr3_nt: TGCGCCAGCAGCCAGGTGAGAGAGACAGATACGCAGTATTTT
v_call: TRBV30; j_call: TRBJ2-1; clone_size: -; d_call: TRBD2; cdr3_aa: CAWSDSSGVTIYNEQFF; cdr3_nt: TGTGCCTGGAGTGATTCTAGCGGGGTTACCATCTACAATGAGCAGTTCTTC
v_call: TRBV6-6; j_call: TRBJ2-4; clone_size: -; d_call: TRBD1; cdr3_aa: CASRPWTGQKNIQYF; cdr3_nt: TGTGCCAGCAGACCCTGGACAGGGCAGAAAAACATTCAGTACTTC
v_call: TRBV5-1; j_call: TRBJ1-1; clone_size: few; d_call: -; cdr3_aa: CASSLVRGSSTEAFF; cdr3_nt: TGCGCCAGCAGCTTGGTTCGGGGTAGTTCCACTGAAGCTTTCTTT
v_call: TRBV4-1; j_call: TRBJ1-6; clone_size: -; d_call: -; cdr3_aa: CASSRGPDSDSPLHF; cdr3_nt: TGCGCCAGCAGCCGAGGCCCGGACAGCGATTCACCCCTCCACTTT
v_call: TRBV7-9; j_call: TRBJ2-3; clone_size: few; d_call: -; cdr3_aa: CASSLGLDTQYF; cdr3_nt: TGTGCCAGCAGCTTAGGACTAGATACGCAGTATTTT
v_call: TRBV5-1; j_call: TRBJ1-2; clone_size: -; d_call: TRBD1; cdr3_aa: CASSQRGLVYGYTF; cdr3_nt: TGCGCCAGCAGCCAGAGGGGGCTTGTCTATGGCTACACCTTC
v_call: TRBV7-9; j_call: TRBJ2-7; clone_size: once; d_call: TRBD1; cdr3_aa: CASSLSIRDRGNEQYF; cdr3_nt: TGTGCCAGCAGCCTTTCAATCCGGGACAGGGGAAACGAGCAGTACTTC
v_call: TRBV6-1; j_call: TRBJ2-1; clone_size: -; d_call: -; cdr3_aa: CASSEGVSGEQFF; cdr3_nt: TGTGCCAGCAGTGAGGGAGTATCGGGTGAGCAGTTCTTC
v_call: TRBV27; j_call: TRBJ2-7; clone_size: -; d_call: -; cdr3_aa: CAAQEGVHEQYF; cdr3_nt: TGTGCCGCCCAGGAAGGGGTCCACGAGCAGTACTTC
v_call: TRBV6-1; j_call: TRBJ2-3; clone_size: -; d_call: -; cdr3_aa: CATRPTDTQYF; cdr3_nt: TGTGCCACCCGTCCCACAGATACGCAGTATTTT
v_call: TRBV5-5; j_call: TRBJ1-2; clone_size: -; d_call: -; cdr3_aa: CASSLRVVGAAFYGYTF; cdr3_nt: TGTGCCAGCAGCCTTAGAGTCGTAGGGGCTGCCTTCTATGGCTACACCTTC
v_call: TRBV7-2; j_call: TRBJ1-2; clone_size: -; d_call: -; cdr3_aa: CASSLLSTRPQGHGYTF; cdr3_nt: TGTGCCAGCAGCTTACTTTCAACCAGACCCCAGGGTCATGGCTACACCTTC
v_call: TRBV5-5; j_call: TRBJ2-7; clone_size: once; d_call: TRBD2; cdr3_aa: CASSSQGGPYEQYF; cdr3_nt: TGTGCCAGCAGCTCTCAGGGAGGGCCCTACGAGCAGTACTTC
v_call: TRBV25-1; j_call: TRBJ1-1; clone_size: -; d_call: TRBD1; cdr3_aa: CASSESTGTAGAEAFF; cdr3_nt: TGTGCCAGCAGTGAATCGACGGGGACAGCCGGGGCTGAAGCTTTCTTT